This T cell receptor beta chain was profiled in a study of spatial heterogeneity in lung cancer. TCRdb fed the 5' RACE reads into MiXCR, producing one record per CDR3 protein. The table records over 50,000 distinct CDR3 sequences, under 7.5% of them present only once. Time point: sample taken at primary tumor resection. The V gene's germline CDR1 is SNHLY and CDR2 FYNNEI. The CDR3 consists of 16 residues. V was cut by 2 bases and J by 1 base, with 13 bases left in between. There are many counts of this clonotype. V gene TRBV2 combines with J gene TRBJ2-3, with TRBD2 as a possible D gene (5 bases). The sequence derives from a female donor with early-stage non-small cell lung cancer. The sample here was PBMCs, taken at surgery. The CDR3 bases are TGTGCCAGCAGTGAACCTCCCGCGGGCGGCACAGATACGCAGTATTTT. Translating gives CASSEPPAGGTDTQYF.